Below, 9 T cell receptor beta chains from the same sample are listed, as sequenced in a study of cytomegalovirus exposure and HLA in healthy donors. The primer mix had 60 Vbeta and 13 Jbeta primers. The repertoire was sequenced with immunoSEQ multiplex PCR; TCRdb's copy has only in-frame clones and lacks some. The table has some 130,000 clones, approximately 80% seen once. The specimen sequenced was PBMCs. The receptors originated from a man aged 25-40 years in good health and CMV-seronegative.

The chain uses TRBV10-3 and TRBJ2-5; weak D call: TRBD1 (7 bases). CDR1 and CDR2 (germline): ENHRY, SYGVKD. The ends were cut back, 5 bases at V and 2 bases at J, with 15 bases in the middle. The CDR3 contains 15 residues. CDR3 sequence: CAISFTAGGQETQYF. DNA for the CDR3: TGTGCCATCAGTTTTACCGCAGGGGGGCAAGAGACCCAGTACTTC.

CDR3 loop: CASSPDSATYEQYF. CDR3 coding DNA: TGTGCCAGCAGTCCAGATAGCGCAACCTACGAGCAGTACTTC. The chain carries TRBV2 and TRBJ2-7, with D perhaps TRBD2 (5 bases). Germline values: CDR1 SNHLY, CDR2 FYNNEI. CDR3 length: 14 residues. V lost 5 bases to trimming and J lost 2 bases, with 13 bases between them.

This chain links TRBV28 with TRBJ1-2; D is possibly TRBD1 (5 bases). The CDR3 runs to 15 residues. The germline gives CDR1 MDHEN, CDR2 SYDVKM. The V end lost 2 bases, the J end lost 1 base, and 11 bases lay between the germline ends. CDR3 protein: CASSLGGAFNYGYTF. In DNA, the CDR3 is TGTGCCAGCAGTTTAGGAGGGGCTTTTAACTATGGCTACACCTTC.

This clone turned up a few times. In nucleotides, the CDR3 is TGTGCCAGCAGTAACATGAACCCTTACGAGCAGTACTTC. It is translated as CASSNMNPYEQYF. V gene TRBV28 combines with J gene TRBJ2-7, with D hard to call. Germline CDR1 and CDR2: MDHEN and SYDVKM. The CDR3 totals 13 residues. Deletions cut 5 bases from V and 4 bases from J, with 12 bases between. The full variable domain, with the rest looked up from reference TRBV28 and TRBJ2-7, is DVKVTQSSRYLVKRTGEKVFLECVQDMDHENMFWYRQDPGLGLRLIYFSYDVKMKEKGDIPEGYSVSREKKERFSLILESASTNQTSMYLCASSNMNPYEQYFGPGTRLTVT.

This rearrangement joins TRBV28 to TRBJ1-2; no firm D call. Per the germline V gene, CDR1 is MDHEN and CDR2 is SYDVKM. This CDR3 contains 12 residues. V lost 7 bases to trimming and J lost 5 bases, with 11 bases between them. CDR3 residues: CASNREWYGYTF. CDR3 coding DNA: TGTGCCAGCAATCGGGAGTGGTATGGCTACACCTTC.

V gene TRBV6-6 combines with J gene TRBJ2-5; D is perhaps TRBD1 (6 bases). Trimming left V 6 bases short and J 5 bases short, with 13 bases between. This CDR3 region has 13 residues. Germline CDR1 and CDR2: MNHNY and SVGAGI (reference sequence). CDR3 loop: CASSFRGAETQYF. CDR3 DNA: TGTGCCAGCAGCTTCAGGGGTGCCGAGACCCAGTACTTC.

This sequence joins TRBV5-4 and TRBJ2-5, with TRBD2 identical over 9 bases. Looked up from germline, CDR1 is SGHNT and CDR2 is YYREEE (reference sequence). The CDR3 consists of 15 residues. V was pared by 4 bases and J by 2 bases, with 6 bases of the junction left unmatched. For the CDR3, the DNA is TGTGCCAGCAGCCCAAGCGGGAGGAGGCAAGAGACCCAGTACTTC. It codes for CASSPSGRRQETQYF.

This clone was observed once. The J gene is TRBJ2-7, the V gene TRBV7-2; maybe TRBD2 (6 bases). Germline V gene sequence: CDR1 SGHTA, CDR2 FQGNSA. V was cut by 4 bases and J by 9 bases, with 13 bases left in between. The length of the CDR3 is 12 residues. In nucleotides, the CDR3 is TGTGCCAGCAGCTCCTCGGGGGTCGGGCAGTACTTC. Amino acid sequence: CASSSSGVGQYF.

In DNA form, the CDR3 reads TGTGCCAGCAGTTCTGACTCGATGGACACAGATACGCAGTATTTT. Residues: CASSSDSMDTDTQYF. This chain links TRBV6-6 with TRBJ2-3; D is unclear. Germline V gene data show CDR1 as MNHNY and CDR2 as SVGAGI (reference sequence). The CDR3 has 15 residues. Trimming removed 4 bases at V and 2 bases at J, with 13 bases between.